The 25 T cell receptor beta chains below all came from one sample that was sequenced in a study of somatic mutations in cytotoxic T cells in rheumatoid arthritis. Sequencing was performed with immunoSEQ multiplex PCR; in TCRdb, only in-frame clones are kept and a portion is missing. This table holds tens of thousands of clones, more than 85% found once. The sample consisted of CD8+ T cells sorted from blood. The source is an adult with rheumatoid arthritis.

The gene calls are TRBV5-5 and TRBJ2-5, with TRBD1 identical over 12 bases. The V and J ends lost 4 bases and 4 bases, in that order; junction bases with no gene match: 5. The germline CDR1 and CDR2 sequences are SGHKS and YYEKEE (reference sequence). This CDR3 is built from 15 residues. CDR3 DNA: TGTGCCAGCAGCATAGGGACAGGGGGCGGAGAGACCCAGTACTTC. Amino acids: CASSIGTGGGETQYF.

The genes are TRBV9 and TRBJ2-3; 12 bases fit TRBD2. Germline assignment: CDR1 SGDLS and CDR2 YYNGEE. V lost 0 bases and J lost 4; bases outside the gene matches: 3. The CDR3 length is 16 residues. The CDR3 sequence: CASSVASGGVADTQYF. The CDR3, as DNA: TGTGCCAGCAGCGTAGCTAGCGGGGGGGTTGCAGATACGCAGTATTTT.

This chain's CDR3 is CASSQLIGYIYEQYF. In DNA, the CDR3 is TGTGCCAGCAGCCAATTGATCGGTTATATCTACGAGCAGTACTTC. The rearrangement links TRBV4-2 to TRBJ2-7; D call uncertain. The CDR3 extends over 15 amino acids. CDR1 LGHNA and CDR2 YNFKEQ come from the germline V gene. Trimming took 2 bases from V and 3 from J, leaving 14 bases between them.

This clone came up a few times. This chain uses TRBV6-5 with TRBJ2-7, with 8 bases identical to TRBD1. Germline-derived CDR1 and CDR2 are MNHEY and SVGAGI. The V and J ends lost 5 bases and 2 bases, in that order; junction bases with no gene match: 8. The CDR3 covers 15 residues. CDR3 loop: CASSLGTGNAYEQYF. CDR3 coding DNA: TGTGCCAGCAGTCTCGGGACAGGCAATGCCTACGAGCAGTACTTC.

V gene TRBV6-1 combines with J gene TRBJ2-5, with 9 bases that match TRBD2. The CDR3 extends over 15 amino acids. With V trimmed by 3 bases and J by 11 bases, 13 bases remained unmatched. CDR1 and CDR2 from the germline V gene are MNHNS and SASEGT. CDR3 in DNA: TGTGCCAGCAGTGATAAGGCGGGAGGGCCGTGGGAGCAGTACTTC. This sequence encodes CASSDKAGGPWEQYF.

The chain employs TRBV5-4 and TRBJ2-1; TRBD2 is a possible D gene (7 bases). Germline V gives CDR1 SGHNT, CDR2 YYREEE (reference sequence). The CDR3 loop spans 12 amino acids. The V gene lost 4 bases and the J gene lost 9 bases, with 11 bases spanning the gap. CDR3 DNA sequence: TGTGCCAGCAGCCCGGGGGGCGGTGAGCAGTTCTTC. Amino acid sequence: CASSPGGGEQFF. Complete variable domain (other parts from reference TRBV5-4 and TRBJ2-1): ETGVTQSPTHLIKTRGQQVTLRCSSQSGHNTVSWYQQALGQGPQFIFQYYREEENGRGNFPPRFSGLQFPNYSSELNVNALELDDSALYLCASSPGGGEQFFGPGTRLTVL.

This clone was detected once. V gene TRBV2 combines with J gene TRBJ1-3; the D gene is possibly TRBD1 (5 bases). The V end was cut by 6 bases, the J end by 0 bases, with 15 bases between. Germline V gene sequence: CDR1 SNHLY, CDR2 FYNNEI. The CDR3 has 16 residues. In nucleotides, the CDR3 is TGTGCCAGCAGATCCTCCGGGACCCTCTCTGGAAACACCATATATTTT. It is translated as CASRSSGTLSGNTIYF. The whole variable domain, filled in from reference TRBV2 and TRBJ1-3, reads EPEVTQTPSHQVTQMGQEVILRCVPISNHLYFYWYRQILGQKVEFLVSFYNNEISEKSEIFDDQFSVERPDGSNFTLKIRSTKLEDSAMYFCASRSSGTLSGNTIYFGEGSWLTVV.

This chain connects TRBV7-2 to TRBJ2-1, with a weak D call TRBD2 (5 bases). The length of the CDR3 is 12 residues. With 6 bases removed from V and 4 bases from J, the gap between germline ends came to 7 bases. CDR1 and CDR2 from the germline V gene are SGHTA and FQGNSA. The CDR3 nucleotides read TGTGCCAGCAGGAGCGGTTACAATGAGCAGTTCTTC. It encodes CASRSGYNEQFF.

CDR3 in amino acids: CASSLSFLAGELFF. Written as DNA, the CDR3 is TGTGCCAGCAGTTTATCGTTCCTCGCCGGGGAGCTGTTTTTT. The chain has TRBV27 and TRBJ2-2; D gene uncertain. V lost 0 bases and J 6 bases, leaving 8 bases between the germline ends. CDR1 is MNHEY, CDR2 SMNVEV, per germline (reference sequence). This CDR3 spans 14 amino acids.

The chain couples TRBV19 to TRBJ2-3; D is possibly TRBD1 or TRBD2 (5 bases each). The V and J ends lost 0 bases and 2 bases respectively, with 9 bases between them. The length of the CDR3 is 15 residues. Germline CDR1 LNHDA, CDR2 SQIVND (reference sequence). The CDR3 DNA is TGTGCCAGTAGTATAGAGTCGGGGACCACAGATACGCAGTATTTT. Protein sequence: CASSIESGTTDTQYF. Together with reference TRBV19 and TRBJ2-3, the CDR3 gives the full variable domain: DGGITQSPKYLFRKEGQNVTLSCEQNLNHDAMYWYRQDPGQGLRLIYYSQIVNDFQKGDIAEGYSVSREKKESFPLTVTSAQKNPTAFYLCASSIESGTTDTQYFGPGTRLTVL.

The rearrangement links TRBV27 to TRBJ1-1; possibly TRBD1 for D (5 bases). V was clipped by 8 bases and J by 2 bases, with 18 bases between them. Germline lookup yields CDR1 MNHEY and CDR2 SMNVEV (reference sequence). The CDR3 sequence is 15 residues long. The CDR3 coding sequence is TGTGCCAGCGCTAGGGCGGACACTCTTAACACTGAAGCTTTCTTT. Translation gives CASARADTLNTEAFF.

The chain couples TRBV5-1 to TRBJ2-1; 7 positions match TRBD2. CDR1 and CDR2 (germline): SGHRS, YFSETQ. This CDR3 comprises 13 residues. V shed 2 bases, J shed 9 bases, and the junction held 5 bases outside the gene matches. The CDR3 DNA reads TGCGCCAGCAGCTTTGGGGGGGAGGGTGAGCAGTTCTTC. It is translated as CASSFGGEGEQFF. The variable domain in full, with the rest retrieved from reference TRBV5-1 and TRBJ2-1, is KAGVTQTPRYLIKTRGQQVTLSCSPISGHRSVSWYQQTPGQGLQFLFEYFSETQRNKGNFPGRFSGRQFSNSRSEMNVSTLELGDSALYLCASSFGGEGEQFFGPGTRLTVL.

The chain couples TRBV19 to TRBJ1-6; no clear D. Deletions cut 5 bases from V and 6 bases from J, with 17 bases between. The CDR3 loop spans 16 amino acids. Germline lookup yields CDR1 LNHDA and CDR2 SQIVND (reference sequence). CDR3 DNA sequence: TGTGCCAGTAGTTCCCCCAGGACTCTGCTTAATTCACCCCTCCACTTT. Translating it yields CASSSPRTLLNSPLHF.

The chain is built from TRBV6-1 and TRBJ2-1; TRBD2 is a possible D gene (5 bases). CDR1 is MNHNS, CDR2 SASEGT, per germline. CDR3 length equals 17 residues. The V and J ends lost 4 bases and 0 bases respectively, with 16 bases between them. The CDR3 DNA reads TGTGCCAGCAGTGCGTACAGTGTGGGGAGCTCCTACAATGAGCAGTTCTTC. This gives the protein CASSAYSVGSSYNEQFF.

The chain combines TRBV29-1 with TRBJ1-3, with TRBD1 matching over 9 bases. The CDR3 sequence is 17 residues long. Germline lookup yields CDR1 SQVTM and CDR2 ANQGSEA. Trimming at V came to 0 bases and at J to 4 bases, leaving 10 bases not matched to a gene. CDR3 sequence: CSVEEVWGQGIGNTIYF. In DNA, the CDR3 is TGCAGCGTTGAAGAAGTTTGGGGACAGGGAATAGGAAACACCATATATTTT.

The genes are TRBV9 and TRBJ1-4, with 9 bases lining up with TRBD1. V shed 3 bases, J shed 6 bases, and the junction held 6 bases outside the gene matches. The germline gives CDR1 SGDLS, CDR2 YYNGEE. The CDR3 is 15 residues long. The chain's CDR3 is CASSASGTGYEKLFF. The CDR3 bases are TGTGCCAGCAGCGCCTCCGGGACAGGGTATGAAAAACTGTTTTTT.

The chain links TRBV7-2 to TRBJ1-1; D is unresolved. Trimming left V 3 bases short and J 3 bases short, with 11 bases between. There are 14 residues in the CDR3. Per the germline V gene, CDR1 is SGHTA and CDR2 is FQGNSA. Here the CDR3 reads CASSFPWSYTEAFF. As DNA, the CDR3 is TGTGCCAGCAGCTTCCCTTGGTCGTACACTGAAGCTTTCTTT. The whole variable domain, remainder taken from reference TRBV7-2 and TRBJ1-1, is GAGVSQSPSNKVTEKGKDVELRCDPISGHTALYWYRQSLGQGLEFLIYFQGNSAPDKSGLPSDRFSAERTGGSVSTLTIQRTQQEDSAVYLCASSFPWSYTEAFFGQGTRLTVV.

This CDR3 reads CASSVEGTSYEQYF. CDR3 nucleotides: TGTGCCAGCAGCGTTGAAGGGACCTCCTACGAGCAGTACTTC. V gene TRBV9 combines with J gene TRBJ2-7; either TRBD1 or TRBD2 may fit D (5 bases each). Germline V gives CDR1 SGDLS, CDR2 YYNGEE. Deletions cut 2 bases from V and 0 bases from J, with 9 bases between. There are 14 residues in the CDR3.

Sample share makes this clone large (0.1 to 1%). The rearrangement uses TRBV13 and TRBJ2-7; 7 nucleotides agree with TRBD2. This CDR3 contains 14 residues. V lost 1 base, J lost 4 bases, and 4 bases stayed unmatched. The germline V gene has CDR1 PRHDT and CDR2 FYEKMQ (reference sequence). The CDR3 DNA is TGTGCCAGCAGCTTAGAAGCGGGAAATTACGAGCAGTACTTC. Its translation is CASSLEAGNYEQYF. The whole variable domain, filled in from reference TRBV13 and TRBJ2-7, reads AAGVIQSPRHLIKEKRETATLKCYPIPRHDTVYWYQQGPGQDPQFLISFYEKMQSDKGSIPDRFSAQQFSDYHSELNMSSLELGDSALYFCASSLEAGNYEQYFGPGTRLTVT.

This clone showed up just a few times. V usage is TRBV5-1 and J usage is TRBJ2-2; D unresolved. CDR3 length: 14 residues. Germline CDR1 and CDR2: SGHRS and YFSETQ. V was pared by 5 bases and J by 3 bases, with 11 bases between. The CDR3 is CASREWTDTGELFF. The CDR3, as DNA: TGCGCCAGCAGGGAGTGGACGGACACCGGGGAGCTGTTTTTT.

The rearrangement uses TRBV27 and TRBJ2-7; no clear D gene. The CDR3 runs 13 residues. Germline V lookup: CDR1 MNHEY, CDR2 SMNVEV (reference sequence). V was clipped by 2 bases and J by 3 bases, with 8 bases between them. The CDR3 sequence is CASSLTANYEQYF. Here the CDR3 DNA reads TGTGCCAGCAGTTTAACAGCGAACTACGAGCAGTACTTC.

Concerning this clone itself: A read error may account for a junction end that differs from germline. J is TRBJ1-2 and V is TRBV4-1; 9 bases match TRBD1. CDR1 and CDR2 (germline): MGHRA, YSYEKL. The CDR3 is 15 amino acids. The chain's CDR3 is CAGSQERTGVDGYTF. The CDR3 DNA reads as TGCGCCGGCAGCCAAGAGCGGACAGGGGTGGATGGCTACACCTTC.

In its sample, this clone was seen a few times. The chain combines TRBV29-1 with TRBJ1-1; TRBD1 is a possible D gene (5 bases). Germline V gives CDR1 SQVTM, CDR2 ANQGSEA. The CDR3 extends over 13 amino acids. V was clipped by 3 bases and J by 6 bases, with 14 bases between them. CDR3 in amino acids: CSVDLVTEAEAFF. The CDR3 nucleotides read TGCAGCGTTGACCTGGTGACAGAGGCTGAAGCTTTCTTT.

V usage is TRBV29-1 and J usage is TRBJ1-2, with a weak D call TRBD1 (6 bases). This CDR3 is 12 amino acids long. The germline V and J ends were trimmed by 3 bases and 4 bases, with 9 bases remaining between them. From germline, CDR1 is SQVTM and CDR2 ANQGSEA. CDR3 loop: CSVDRGVYGYTF. The CDR3 region has the DNA TGCAGCGTTGACAGGGGTGTCTATGGCTACACCTTC.

The chain links TRBV7-9 to TRBJ2-5, with 10 bases that match TRBD2. Germline assignment: CDR1 SEHNR and CDR2 FQNEAQ (reference sequence). With 5 bases clipped from V and 1 base from J, the junction kept 7 bases outside the gene matches. The length of the CDR3 is 16 residues. This CDR3 reads CASSVTSGATQETQYF. The CDR3 DNA sequence: TGTGCCAGCAGCGTAACTAGCGGGGCGACCCAAGAGACCCAGTACTTC.